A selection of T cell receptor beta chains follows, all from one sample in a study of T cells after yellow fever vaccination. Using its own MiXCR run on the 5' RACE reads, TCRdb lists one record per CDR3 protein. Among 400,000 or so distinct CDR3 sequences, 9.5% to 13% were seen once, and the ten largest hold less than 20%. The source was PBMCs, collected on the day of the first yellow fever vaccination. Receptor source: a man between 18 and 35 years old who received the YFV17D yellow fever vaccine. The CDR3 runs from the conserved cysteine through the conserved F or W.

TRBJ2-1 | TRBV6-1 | CASKAGTVGNEQFF
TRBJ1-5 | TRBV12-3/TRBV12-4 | CASSSRAGRQPQHF
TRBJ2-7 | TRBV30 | CAWSLGGEQYF
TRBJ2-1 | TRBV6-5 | CASSYSGSGWDEQFF
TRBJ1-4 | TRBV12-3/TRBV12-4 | CASSWGPRHTNEKLFF
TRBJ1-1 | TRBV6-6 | CASRMDGNTEAFF
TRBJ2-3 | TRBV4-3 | CASSQGTNTDTQYF
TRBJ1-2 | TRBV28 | CASSPHSGNYGYTF
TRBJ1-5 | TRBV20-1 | CSARVPGQGFQPQHF
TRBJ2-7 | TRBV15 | CATSGGDFYEQYF
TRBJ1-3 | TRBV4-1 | CASSLGGGATGNTIYF
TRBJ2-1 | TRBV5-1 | CASSLSRARLNEQFF
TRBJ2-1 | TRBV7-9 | CASSSPGQGGNEQFF
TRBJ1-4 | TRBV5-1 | CASSMTVSEEKLFF
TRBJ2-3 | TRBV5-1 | CASEENTQYF
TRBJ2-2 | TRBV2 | CASSGPSQNTGELFF
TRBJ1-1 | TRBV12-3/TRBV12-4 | CASNEGARSEAFF
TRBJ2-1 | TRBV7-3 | CASSFDGSYNEQFF
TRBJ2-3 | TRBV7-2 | CASSPYADTQYF
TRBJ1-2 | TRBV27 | CASSIRDSYGYTF
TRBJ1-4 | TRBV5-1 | CASSEGGDGGEKLFF
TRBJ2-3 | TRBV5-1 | CASSLKLSDTQYF
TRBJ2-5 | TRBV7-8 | CASSSTVGTQYF
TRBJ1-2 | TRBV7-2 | CASSSGQGIVGYTF
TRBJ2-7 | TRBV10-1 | CASSGPPFYEQYF
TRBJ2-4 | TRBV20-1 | CSARLEGDIQYF
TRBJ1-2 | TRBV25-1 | CASSAPQGGYGYTF
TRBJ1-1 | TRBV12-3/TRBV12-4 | CASSLSRNMNTEAFF
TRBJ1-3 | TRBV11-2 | CASSFGAATGNTIYF
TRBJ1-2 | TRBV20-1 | CSATPGQGYGYTF
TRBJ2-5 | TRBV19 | CASSIGTKEETQYF
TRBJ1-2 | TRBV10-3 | CAISVETGLIDGYTF
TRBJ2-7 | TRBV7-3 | CASSLKIAGASYEQYF
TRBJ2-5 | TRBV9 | CASSVGGAYETQYF
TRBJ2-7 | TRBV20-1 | CSARDTRTGGYEQYF
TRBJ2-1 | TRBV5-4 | CASSLAGPRDNEQFF
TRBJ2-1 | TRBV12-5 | CASARGTGNYNEQFF
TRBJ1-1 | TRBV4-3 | CASSQVTANTEAFF
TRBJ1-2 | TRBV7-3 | CASSLTGDYGYTF
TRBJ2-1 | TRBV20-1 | CSASLRGGPSYNEQFF
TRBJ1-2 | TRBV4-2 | CASRGGVSDYGYTF
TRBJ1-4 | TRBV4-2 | CASSQVGGRATNEKLFF
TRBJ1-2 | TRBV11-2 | CASSPLPRDRGPNYGYTF